Below, 28 T cell receptor beta chains from the same sample are listed, as sequenced in a study of sequential checkpoint blockade in melanoma. Treatment meaning: randomized to nivolumab then ipilimumab (arm A) or the reverse (arm B). Method: immunoSEQ multiplex PCR; TCRdb's copy keeps in-frame clones and lacks some. The sample shows about 3,300 clones, under 25% of them seen only once. The starting material was tumor tissue (inferred from file names), obtained from a patient given nivolumab and ipilimumab in sequence. Receptor source: a human donor with melanoma.

This clone was seen a few times. This rearrangement joins TRBV6-8 to TRBJ2-7, with D maybe TRBD1 (6 bases). With 0 bases removed from V and 0 bases from J, the gap between germline ends came to 9 bases. Germline values: CDR1 MNHGY, CDR2 SAAAGT. CDR3 length: 15 amino acids. CDR3 bases: TGTGCCAGCAGTTACTCATTGGACAGCTCCTACGAGCAGTACTTC. This translates into CASSYSLDSSYEQYF.

This clone has only a few counts. The chain joins TRBV18 to TRBJ2-7, with 8 positions matching TRBD1. The junction had 9 bases not matched to a gene; V was cut back by 6 bases and J by 5 bases. The germline CDR1 and CDR2 sequences are KGHSH and LQKENI. The CDR3 is 14 residues long. Written as DNA, the CDR3 is TGTGCCAGCTCCCCGTCGAGGACAGGGAACGAGCAGTACTTC. It codes for CASSPSRTGNEQYF.

This sequence joins TRBV6-8 and TRBJ2-5, with 10 bases lining up with TRBD2. The junction had 6 bases not matched to a gene; V was cut back by 0 bases and J by 5 bases. Germline loops: CDR1 MNHGY, CDR2 SAAAGT. CDR3 length equals 16 residues. This chain's CDR3 is CASSYSRAGGRETQYF. The CDR3 nucleotides read TGTGCCAGCAGTTACTCAAGAGCGGGGGGGAGGGAGACCCAGTACTTC.

This clone occurred many times. V usage is TRBV11-3 and J usage is TRBJ2-5, with 10 bases lining up with TRBD1. Per the germline V gene, CDR1 is SGHNT and CDR2 is YENEEA. Trimming removed 6 bases from V and 4 bases from J; junction bases left unmatched: 8. This CDR3 contains 15 residues. The CDR3 DNA follows: TGTGCCAGCAGATCGGGACAGGGGAGGGGAGAGACCCAGTACTTC. This translates into CASRSGQGRGETQYF.

This clone has just one count. The chain joins TRBV29-1 to TRBJ1-5; 9 positions match TRBD1. Germline V gene lookup returns CDR1 SQVTM and CDR2 ANQGSEA. This CDR3 region has 12 residues. The junction had 4 bases not matched to a gene; V was cut back by 6 bases and J by 7 bases. The CDR3 region has the DNA TGCAGCGTGCAGACAGGGGGACAGCCCCAGCATTTT. It translates to CSVQTGGQPQHF.

This clone was observed at least ten times. The chain couples TRBV11-3 to TRBJ1-5; TRBD1 might be the D (5 bases). Germline V gene lookup returns CDR1 SGHNT and CDR2 YENEEA. Trimming cost V 4 bases and J 4 bases, with 14 bases left between them. This CDR3 has 15 residues. The CDR3 DNA reads as TGTGCCAGCAGCTGGCGGGTGGGGGGAAATCAGCCCCAGCATTTT. This sequence encodes CASSWRVGGNQPQHF. The whole variable domain, remainder taken from reference TRBV11-3 and TRBJ1-5, is EAGVVQSPRYKIIEKKQPVAFWCNPISGHNTLYWYLQNLGQGPELLIRYENEEAVDDSQLPKDRFSAERLKGVDSTLKIQPAELGDSAVYLCASSWRVGGNQPQHFGDGTRLSIL.

In its sample, this clone was seen many times. The V and J genes are TRBV11-3 and TRBJ1-1; possibly TRBD1 for D (6 bases). Trimming took off 5 bases at V and 4 bases at J, with 17 bases between the two ends. The CDR3 length is 15 residues. The germline V gene has CDR1 SGHNT and CDR2 YENEEA. The CDR3 DNA reads TGTGCCAGCAGCCAAGCTGAAGGGGGTGGCACTGAAGCTTTCTTT. Translating gives CASSQAEGGGTEAFF.

The chain combines TRBV6-8 with TRBJ2-3, with 13 bases fitting TRBD2. This CDR3 region has 15 residues. The V gene end was trimmed by 6 bases and the J gene end by 7 bases; junction bases not matched to a gene: 7. Germline V gene lookup returns CDR1 MNHGY and CDR2 SAAAGT. The CDR3 DNA follows: TGTGCCAGCAGAAGGACTAGCGGGGGTGGGTATACGCAGTATTTT. This translates into CASRRTSGGGYTQYF.

CDR3 bases: TGTGCCAGCAGTACTCGACAGCAGAGTTGCAATCAGCCCCAGCATTTT. Its translation: CASSTRQQSCNQPQHF. The chain is built from TRBV6-8 and TRBJ1-5; D perhaps matches TRBD1 (5 bases). The length of the CDR3 is 16 residues. Germline V CDR1 and CDR2: MNHGY, SAAAGT. Trimming stripped 5 bases from V and 2 bases from J, with 16 bases between.

This sequence joins TRBV18 and TRBJ2-1, with 9 nucleotides matching TRBD1. With 1 base clipped from V and 6 bases from J, the junction kept 4 bases outside the gene matches. This CDR3 has 15 amino acids. Germline CDR1 and CDR2: KGHSH and LQKENI. The CDR3 region has the DNA TGTGCCAGCTCACCACAGGGGACAGGGCGCAATGAGCAGTTCTTC. Protein product: CASSPQGTGRNEQFF.

The rearrangement uses TRBV6-8 and TRBJ1-1; D unresolved. Trimming stripped 8 bases from V and 0 bases from J, with 10 bases between. The CDR3 totals 13 residues. Germline CDR1 MNHGY, CDR2 SAAAGT. The CDR3 DNA reads TGTGCCAGCGGGAAACATCTGAACACTGAAGCTTTCTTT. As protein: CASGKHLNTEAFF.

The rearrangement links TRBV11-3 to TRBJ2-2; D uncertain. Trimming took 4 bases from V and 5 from J, leaving 11 bases between them. Germline V CDR1 and CDR2: SGHNT, YENEEA. There are 14 residues in the CDR3. CDR3: CASSSSGQTGELFF. DNA of the CDR3: TGTGCCAGCAGCTCGTCTGGGCAGACCGGGGAGCTGTTTTTT.

The chain joins TRBV30 to TRBJ2-5, with no clear D. Trimming removed 3 bases from V and 5 bases from J, with 13 bases in between. Germline V gives CDR1 GTSNPN, CDR2 SVGIG (reference sequence). CDR3 size: 13 residues. CDR3 DNA sequence: TGTGCCTGGAGAAGCAGCCCTCAGGAGACCCAGTACTTC. Amino acid sequence: CAWRSSPQETQYF. Full variable domain (remainder filled in from reference TRBV30 and TRBJ2-5): SQTIHQWPATLVQPVGSPLSLECTVEGTSNPNLYWYRQAAGRGLQLLFYSVGIGQISSEVPQNLSASRPQDRQFILSSKKLLLSDSGFYLCAWRSSPQETQYFGPGTRLLVL.

This chain links TRBV6-8 with TRBJ2-7, with D possibly being TRBD2 (6 bases). Germline V lookup: CDR1 MNHGY, CDR2 SAAAGT. The ends were cut back, 5 bases at V and 0 bases at J, with 11 bases in the middle. This CDR3 spans 14 amino acids. For the CDR3, the DNA is TGTGCCAGCAGTGCGAGGACTAACTCCTACGAGCAGTACTTC. Protein: CASSARTNSYEQYF.

The V call is TRBV6-8, the J call TRBJ2-3; TRBD2 agrees at 10 bases. This CDR3 contains 15 residues. Trimming at V came to 9 bases and at J to 3 bases, leaving 9 bases not matched to a gene. CDR1 MNHGY and CDR2 SAAAGT come from the germline V gene. The CDR3 here is CASNSAGLATDTQYF. The CDR3 nucleotides read TGTGCCAGTAACTCTGCGGGACTAGCGACAGATACGCAGTATTTT.

The sample holds a few counts of this clone. The chain employs TRBV11-3 and TRBJ2-5; no clear D gene. Germline CDR1 reads SGHNT; CDR2 reads YENEEA. The CDR3 length is 14 residues. V lost 1 base to trimming and J lost 5 bases, with 11 bases between them. The CDR3: CASSLGALEETQYF. The CDR3 coding sequence is TGTGCCAGCAGCTTAGGTGCCCTCGAGGAGACCCAGTACTTC. The whole variable domain, remainder taken from reference TRBV11-3 and TRBJ2-5, is EAGVVQSPRYKIIEKKQPVAFWCNPISGHNTLYWYLQNLGQGPELLIRYENEEAVDDSQLPKDRFSAERLKGVDSTLKIQPAELGDSAVYLCASSLGALEETQYFGPGTRLLVL.

The table lists this clone with many counts. This rearrangement joins TRBV11-3 to TRBJ2-1, with TRBD2 matching over 10 bases. After removal of 3 bases from V and 7 bases from J, the junction contained 6 bases not matched to a gene. The CDR3 has 15 amino acids. Germline V gene sequence: CDR1 SGHNT, CDR2 YENEEA. The CDR3: CASSFLAGAGNEQFF. DNA for the CDR3: TGTGCCAGCAGCTTTCTAGCGGGGGCCGGGAATGAGCAGTTCTTC.

This clone was counted between two and nine times. This chain uses TRBV9 with TRBJ2-3; no firm D call. Trimming took 4 bases from V and 2 from J, leaving 8 bases between them. The CDR3 sequence is 13 residues long. Per the germline V gene, CDR1 is SGDLS and CDR2 is YYNGEE. Here the CDR3 reads CASSPSITDTQYF. The CDR3 nucleotides are TGTGCCAGCAGCCCGTCGATCACAGATACGCAGTATTTT.

This clone has only a few counts. The chain links TRBV30 to TRBJ2-2; the D is unclear. The CDR3 sequence is 14 residues long. V was shortened by 8 bases and J by 0 bases, with 13 bases between the two germline ends. Germline CDR1 GTSNPN, CDR2 SVGIG (reference sequence). The CDR3 sequence: CAGSLNANTGELFF. CDR3 in DNA: TGTGCCGGAAGTCTAAATGCGAACACCGGGGAGCTGTTTTTT.

This clone was detected ten times or more. The chain recombines TRBV7-6 with TRBJ2-3, with D maybe TRBD2 (6 bases). CDR3 length: 15 amino acids. The V and J ends lost 3 bases and 2 bases respectively, with 12 bases between them. Germline assignment: CDR1 SGHVS and CDR2 FNYEAQ. The CDR3 DNA sequence: TGTGCCAGCAGCTTCGGAGGGGCTGACACAGATACGCAGTATTTT. Translation: CASSFGGADTDTQYF. Variable domain in full (rest from reference TRBV7-6 and TRBJ2-3): GAGVSQSPRYKVTKRGQDVALRCDPISGHVSLYWYRQALGQGPEFLTYFNYEAQQDKSGLPNDRFSAERPEGSISTLTIQRTEQRDSAMYRCASSFGGADTDTQYFGPGTRLTVL.

The V and J genes are TRBV18 and TRBJ1-2; D remains ambiguous. This CDR3 is built from 13 residues. Per germline, CDR1 KGHSH and CDR2 LQKENI. The V end was cut by 0 bases, the J end by 7 bases, with 9 bases between. This chain's CDR3 is CASSPPQRVGYTF. For the CDR3, the DNA is TGTGCCAGCTCACCACCTCAAAGGGTTGGCTACACCTTC.

This chain links TRBV18 with TRBJ1-2, with a possible D match to TRBD1 (5 bases). Germline V gene sequence: CDR1 KGHSH, CDR2 LQKENI. Trimming stripped 6 bases from V and 6 bases from J, with 14 bases between. The CDR3 extends over 13 amino acids. Here the CDR3 DNA reads TGTGCCAGCTCCGGGGGGAACAGCGATGGCTACACCTTC. Its protein product is CASSGGNSDGYTF.

This clone was counted a few times. V usage is TRBV18 and J usage is TRBJ1-4; perhaps TRBD1 as D (6 bases). Trimming removed 3 bases at V and 0 bases at J, with 8 bases between. This CDR3 region has 15 residues. Germline V gene sequence: CDR1 KGHSH, CDR2 LQKENI. The CDR3 protein is CASSPRTATNEKLFF. Written as DNA, the CDR3 is TGTGCCAGCTCACCTCGGACAGCAACTAATGAAAAACTGTTTTTT.

This sequence joins TRBV19 and TRBJ1-6, with D unclear. This CDR3 spans 16 amino acids. The V gene lost 0 bases and the J gene lost 5 bases, with 11 bases spanning the gap. Germline V lookup: CDR1 LNHDA, CDR2 SQIVND (reference sequence). As DNA, the CDR3 is TGTGCCAGTAGTATAGACCCCGAGGGCGATAATTCACCCCTCCACTTT. It encodes CASSIDPEGDNSPLHF.

This clone was seen repeatedly, ten times or more. This chain links TRBV13 with TRBJ2-2; the D gene could be TRBD1 or TRBD2 (7 bases each). CDR1 PRHDT and CDR2 FYEKMQ come from the germline V gene (reference sequence). This CDR3 is 15 amino acids long. V was cut by 0 bases and J by 6 bases, with 11 bases left in between. As DNA, the CDR3 is TGTGCCAGCAGCTTAGGCAGGGGGGGCGCCGGGGAGCTGTTTTTT. Translation: CASSLGRGGAGELFF.

V gene TRBV19 combines with J gene TRBJ2-5, with 7 bases matching TRBD1. V trimming: 6 bases; J trimming: 2 bases; junction bases outside the gene matches: 9. CDR1 is LNHDA and CDR2 is SQIVND in the germline V gene (reference sequence). This CDR3 has 15 residues. The CDR3 DNA follows: TGTGCCAGTAGCGACAGGGCGGGCACACAAGAGACCCAGTACTTC. Its translation is CASSDRAGTQETQYF.

This clone was seen a handful of times. The CDR3 loop is CASSAGTSGGGEQFF. CDR3 bases: TGTGCCAGCAGCGCCGGGACTAGCGGGGGCGGTGAGCAGTTCTTC. The chain carries TRBV11-3 and TRBJ2-1; 14 bases agree with TRBD2. The CDR3 runs 15 residues. J was trimmed by 9 bases and V by 5 bases; bases with no gene match: 6. Germline V gene data show CDR1 as SGHNT and CDR2 as YENEEA. The full variable domain, with the rest looked up from reference TRBV11-3 and TRBJ2-1, is EAGVVQSPRYKIIEKKQPVAFWCNPISGHNTLYWYLQNLGQGPELLIRYENEEAVDDSQLPKDRFSAERLKGVDSTLKIQPAELGDSAVYLCASSAGTSGGGEQFFGPGTRLTVL.

The genes are TRBV6-8 and TRBJ2-7; no clear D gene. V shed 10 bases and J shed 6 bases, with 16 bases lying between them. The CDR3 sequence is 12 residues long. From germline, CDR1 is MNHGY and CDR2 SAAAGT. CDR3 sequence reads: CAISRDSSEQYF. The CDR3 DNA reads TGTGCCATCAGCCGCGACTCCAGCGAGCAGTACTTC.